The clone carrying this TCR beta chain was seen only a few times. Fresh 10 ml peripheral blood yielded PBMCs. Regions amplified from RNA transcripts were the TCR beta CDR3 regions. HTBI primers were used for first-round RT-PCR of the TCR CDR3. In TCRdb, the multiplex PCR reads were re-called with MiXCR into one record per CDR3 protein. The repertoire consists of 450,000 to 500,000 distinct CDR3 sequences, with about 20% occurring once and the leading ten covering around 50%. This sample was included in a study of T cells in Graves' hyperthyroidism and ophthalmopathy. J was trimmed by 5 bases and V by 6 bases; bases with no gene match: 12. Germline V lookup: CDR1 DFQATT, CDR2 SNEGSKA (reference sequence). There are 14 residues in the CDR3.

V and J are TRBV20-1 and TRBJ2-5; 7 bases match TRBD1. This TCR derives from a woman in her seventies with Graves' ophthalmopathy. The sequenced sample was blood. The CDR3 loop reads CSASETGALETQYF. Written as DNA, the CDR3 is TGCAGTGCGTCGGAAACAGGGGCTTTGGAGACCCAGTACTTC.